This T cell receptor (beta chain) comes out of a study of vaccination effects on CD4 cells after COVID-19. A word on this clone: Its antigen is undetermined.

The method was immunoSEQ multiplex PCR; TCRdb's version includes in-frame clones alone and lacks a portion of them. The repertoire includes about 37,000 clones, over 60% of them detected once, and about a third sits in the top ten. Before sequencing, viral peptide pools were used by the ViraFEST assay to expand antigen-specific CD4+ T cells. Culture proceeded for roughly ten days, and CD4+ T cells were then isolated. Their SARS-CoV-2 infection, verified by PCR, occurred between March and December 2020. This TCR was recovered from a human donor who had a prior SARS-CoV-2 infection. The sequencing here drew on CD4+ T cells from PBMCs cultured with a peptide pool, taken before COVID-19 vaccination.

The CDR3 nucleotides read TGTGCCAGCAGCTTAGGGGCCGTCCAAGAGACCCAGTACTTC. Translating it yields CASSLGAVQETQYF. The chain links TRBV7-8 to TRBJ2-5; D is undetermined. CDR1 and CDR2 from the germline V gene are SGHVS and FQNEAQ. There are 14 residues in the CDR3. V lost 1 base and J lost 1, with 7 bases in between. The full variable domain, with the rest looked up from reference TRBV7-8 and TRBJ2-5, is GAGVSQSPRYKVAKRGQDVALRCDPISGHVSLFWYQQALGQGPEFLTYFQNEAQLDKSGLPSDRFFAERPEGSVSTLKIQRTQQEDSAVYLCASSLGAVQETQYFGPGTRLLVL.